This TCR beta chain was sequenced during a study of blood T cell repertoires in COVID-19. Per the study methods: Nucleated cell number was recorded as an estimate derived from reference gene primer amplification. Measured with immunoSEQ multiplex PCR; TCRdb has only the in-frame clones, and not every one. The D gene and trimming were derived from the DNA, and the V and J assignments and clone size from that table. Altogether about 250,000 clones are present, approximately 85% being singletons, with the ten largest covering 5.5% to 6.5%. This CDR3 comprises 13 residues. Trimming cost V 2 bases and J 4 bases; bases outside gene matches: 1. CDR1 is SGHRS, CDR2 YFSETQ, per germline. The Seattle patients, enrolled during active infection, were followed longitudinally.

This chain links TRBV5-1 with TRBJ1-1, with TRBD1 matching 8 bases. Sequences were obtained from peripheral blood. This receptor was taken from a woman over 75 with COVID-19, enrolled during active disease. CDR3 loop: CASSFTGGTEAFF. DNA of the CDR3: TGCGCCAGCAGCTTCACAGGGGGCACTGAAGCTTTCTTT. Full variable domain (remainder filled in from reference TRBV5-1 and TRBJ1-1): KAGVTQTPRYLIKTRGQQVTLSCSPISGHRSVSWYQQTPGQGLQFLFEYFSETQRNKGNFPGRFSGRQFSNSRSEMNVSTLELGDSALYLCASSFTGGTEAFFGQGTRLTVV.